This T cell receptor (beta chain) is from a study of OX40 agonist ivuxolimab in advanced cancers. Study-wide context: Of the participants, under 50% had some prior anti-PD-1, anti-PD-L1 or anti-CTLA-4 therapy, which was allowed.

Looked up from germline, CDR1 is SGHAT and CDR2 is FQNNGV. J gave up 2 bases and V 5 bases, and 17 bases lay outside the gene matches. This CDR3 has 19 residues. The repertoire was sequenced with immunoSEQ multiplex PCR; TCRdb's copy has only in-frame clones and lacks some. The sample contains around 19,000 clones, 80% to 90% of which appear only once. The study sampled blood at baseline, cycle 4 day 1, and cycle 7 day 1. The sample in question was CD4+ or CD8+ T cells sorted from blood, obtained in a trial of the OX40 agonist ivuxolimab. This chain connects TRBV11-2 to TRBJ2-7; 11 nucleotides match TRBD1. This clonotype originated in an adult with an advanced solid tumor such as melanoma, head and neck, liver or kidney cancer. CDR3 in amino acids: CASSPILAYGQGATYEQYF. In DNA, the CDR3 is TGTGCCAGCAGCCCAATTTTGGCATACGGACAGGGGGCGACCTACGAGCAGTACTTC.